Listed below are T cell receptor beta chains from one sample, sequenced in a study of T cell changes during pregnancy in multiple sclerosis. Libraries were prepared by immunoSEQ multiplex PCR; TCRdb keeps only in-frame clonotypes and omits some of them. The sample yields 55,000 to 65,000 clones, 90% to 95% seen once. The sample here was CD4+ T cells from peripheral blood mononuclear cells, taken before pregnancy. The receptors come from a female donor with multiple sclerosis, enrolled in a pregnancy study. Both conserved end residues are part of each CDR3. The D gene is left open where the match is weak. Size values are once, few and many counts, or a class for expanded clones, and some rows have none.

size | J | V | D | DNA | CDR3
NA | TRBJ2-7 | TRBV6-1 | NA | TGTGCCAGCAGAACTCCGGGACTTTTAAACTACGAGCAGTACTTC | CASRTPGLLNYEQYF
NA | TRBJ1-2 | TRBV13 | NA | TGTGCCAGCAGCCCTAGACAGGTTTATGGCTACACCTTC | CASSPRQVYGYTF
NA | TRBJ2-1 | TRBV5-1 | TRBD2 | TGCGCCAGCAGCAGGACTAGCGGGAATTCCTACAATGAGCAGTTCTTC | CASSRTSGNSYNEQFF
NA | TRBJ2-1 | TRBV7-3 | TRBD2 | TGTGCCAGCAGCTTAACGGGGCTAGCGGGAGCTAATGAGCAGTTCTTC | CASSLTGLAGANEQFF
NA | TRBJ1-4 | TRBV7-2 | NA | TGTGCCAGCAGCTTAGCGAGGGTGGAAAAACTGTTTTTT | CASSLARVEKLFF
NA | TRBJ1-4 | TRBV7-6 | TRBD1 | TGTGCCAGCAGCCGGGGACAGGGTGCAACTAATGAAAAACTGTTTTTT | CASSRGQGATNEKLFF
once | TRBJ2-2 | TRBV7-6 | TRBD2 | TGTGCCAGCAGCACAGGACTAGCGGGAGGGACCGGGGAGCTGTTTTTT | CASSTGLAGGTGELFF
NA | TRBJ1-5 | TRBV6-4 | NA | TGTGCCAGCGCTGTTAGTCGCAATCAGCCCCAGCATTTT | CASAVSRNQPQHF
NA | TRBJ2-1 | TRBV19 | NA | TGTGCCAGTAGTACCCCTCGACTAGACTACAATGAGCAGTTCTTC | CASSTPRLDYNEQFF
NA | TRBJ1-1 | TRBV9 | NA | TGTGCCAGCAGCGTAAGTCTAAACACTGAAGCTTTCTTT | CASSVSLNTEAFF
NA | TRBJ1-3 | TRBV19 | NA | TGTGCCAGTAGTAACCGCGGGCCAAGCTCTGGAAACACCATATATTTT | CASSNRGPSSGNTIYF
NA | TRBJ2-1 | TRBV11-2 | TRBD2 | TGTGCCAGCAGCCGGACTAGCGGGACGGGAAATGAGCAGTTCTTC | CASSRTSGTGNEQFF
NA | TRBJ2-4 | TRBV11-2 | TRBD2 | TGTGCCAGCAGCTTAGATATAGGAGGGAGGGCCCTCGGGGCCAAAAACATTCAGTACTTC | CASSLDIGGRALGAKNIQYF
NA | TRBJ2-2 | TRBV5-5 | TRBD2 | TGTGCCAGCGGGAGCGGGATCACCGGGGAGCTGTTTTTT | CASGSGITGELFF
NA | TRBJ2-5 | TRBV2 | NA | TGTGCCAGCACTCTATATCGGTTGGGCAGGTCTCGTGAGACCCAGTACTTC | CASTLYRLGRSRETQYF
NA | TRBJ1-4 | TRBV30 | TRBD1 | TGTGCCTGGGAGTCTGGGACAGTCTTTAATGAAAAACTGTTTTTT | CAWESGTVFNEKLFF
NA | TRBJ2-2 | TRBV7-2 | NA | TGTGCCAGCAGCTTAATTCTGAACAGTGAGGGCGGGGAGCTGTTTTTT | CASSLILNSEGGELFF
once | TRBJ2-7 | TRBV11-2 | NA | TGTGCCAGCAGCTTAGGACAGGCGAGCTCCTACGAGCAGTACTTC | CASSLGQASSYEQYF
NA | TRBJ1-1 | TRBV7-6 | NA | TGTGCCAGCAGCCCCGAAGTCGGGTCCCAAGCTTTCTTT | CASSPEVGSQAFF
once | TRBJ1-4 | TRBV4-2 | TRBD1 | TGTGCCAGCAGCCAATCACAGGGGACTAATGAAAAACTGTTTTTT | CASSQSQGTNEKLFF
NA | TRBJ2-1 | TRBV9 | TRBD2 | TGTGCCAGCAGCGTAGTAGCGGGCCTCTCCTACAATGAGCAGTTCTTC | CASSVVAGLSYNEQFF
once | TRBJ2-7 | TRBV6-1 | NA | TGTGCCAGCAGTGAATCTCCAGGGAACTCCTACGAGCAGTACTTC | CASSESPGNSYEQYF
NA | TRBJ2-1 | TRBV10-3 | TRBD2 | TGTGCCATCAGTGAGTCTAGCGGGAGGGTTGAGCAGTTCTTC | CAISESSGRVEQFF
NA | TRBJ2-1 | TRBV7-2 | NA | TGTGCCAGCGGATACTTGGGGAGGAATGAGCAGTTCTTC | CASGYLGRNEQFF
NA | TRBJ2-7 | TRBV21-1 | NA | TGTGCCAGCACCTTGGGGGGGCGGGGTTACGAGCAGTACTTC | CASTLGGRGYEQYF
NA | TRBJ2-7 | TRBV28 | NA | TGTGCCAGCACGGGCGGGGATACCTACGAGCAGTACTTC | CASTGGDTYEQYF
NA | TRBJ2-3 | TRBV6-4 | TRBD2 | TGTGCCAGCCTCCGGGAGGGCCCAGATACGCAGTATTTT | CASLREGPDTQYF
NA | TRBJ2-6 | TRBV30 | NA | TGTGCCTGGCGACCTTGGGCAGGGGCTGGGGCCAACGTCCTGACTTTC | CAWRPWAGAGANVLTF
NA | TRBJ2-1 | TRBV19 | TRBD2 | TGTGCCACTTCGACTAGCGGGAGGTTCAATGAGCAGTTCTTC | CATSTSGRFNEQFF
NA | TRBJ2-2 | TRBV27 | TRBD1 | TGTGCCAGCAGTTTAGGGAGACAGGGAAATGCCGGGGAGCTGTTTTTT | CASSLGRQGNAGELFF
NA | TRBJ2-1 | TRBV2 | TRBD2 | TGTGCCAGCAGTCCGACTAGCGGTGAGCAGTTCTTC | CASSPTSGEQFF
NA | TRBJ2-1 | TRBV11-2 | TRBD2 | TGTGCCAGCAGCTTATTAAGACTAGCGGGAGTAGGCTCCTACAATGAGCAGTTCTTC | CASSLLRLAGVGSYNEQFF
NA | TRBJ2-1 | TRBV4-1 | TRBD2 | TGCGCCAGCAGCCTCCTACCTGGGACTAGCGGGACATCCAATGAGCAGTTCTTC | CASSLLPGTSGTSNEQFF
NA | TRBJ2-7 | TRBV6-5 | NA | TGTGCCAGCACCGGGAGAGAGGAGCAGTACTTC | CASTGREEQYF
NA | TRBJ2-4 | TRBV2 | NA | TGTGCCAGCGAGAGATCCCTAGCCAAAAACATTCAGTACTTC | CASERSLAKNIQYF
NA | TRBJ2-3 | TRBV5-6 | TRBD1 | TGTGCCAGCAGCTTGTGGGGCGGGACAGGGGGCGCAGATACGCAGTATTTT | CASSLWGGTGGADTQYF
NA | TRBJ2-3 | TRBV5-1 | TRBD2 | TGCGCCAGCAGCCTAGATTCTAGCGGGAGAGCAGATACGCAGTATTTT | CASSLDSSGRADTQYF
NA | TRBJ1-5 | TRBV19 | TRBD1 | TGTGCCAGTAGTATTGGACAGGGTAATCAGCCCCAGCATTTT | CASSIGQGNQPQHF
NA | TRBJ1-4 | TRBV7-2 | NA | TGTGCCAGCAGGTCGGGAAGTGCCGGTGAAAAACTGTTTTTT | CASRSGSAGEKLFF
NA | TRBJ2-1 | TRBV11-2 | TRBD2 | TGTGCCAGCAGCTACGGACTAGCGGGAGGGCCGTTTGGGAATGAGCAGTTCTTC | CASSYGLAGGPFGNEQFF
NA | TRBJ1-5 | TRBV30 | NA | TGTGCCTGGAGTCCACCCACAGGGTTTGGGCAGCCCCAGCATTTT | CAWSPPTGFGQPQHF
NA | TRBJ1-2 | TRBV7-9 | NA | TGTGCCTCAACCCGGGACATTAACTATGGCTACACCTTC | CASTRDINYGYTF
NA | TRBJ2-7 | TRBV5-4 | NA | TGTGCCAGCAGCGCAGGATACGAGCAGTACTTC | CASSAGYEQYF
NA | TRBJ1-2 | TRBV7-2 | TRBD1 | TGTGCCAGCAGCCGCGACAGGGTGGAAGGCTATGGCTACACCTTC | CASSRDRVEGYGYTF
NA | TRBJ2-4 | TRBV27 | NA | TGTGCCAGCAGTTTCTGGCCCTCCTCTCTAGCCAAAAACATTCAGTACTTC | CASSFWPSSLAKNIQYF
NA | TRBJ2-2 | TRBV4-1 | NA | TGCGCCAGCAGCCAAGCCCCGACAGGTCCCGGGGAGCTGTTTTTT | CASSQAPTGPGELFF
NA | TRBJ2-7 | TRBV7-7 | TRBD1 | TGTGCTAGCAGTTCAAACAGGGGGGACGAGCAGTACTTC | CASSSNRGDEQYF
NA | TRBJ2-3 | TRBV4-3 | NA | TGCGCCAGCAGCCAAGCGGGGAGCACAGATACGCAGTATTTT | CASSQAGSTDTQYF
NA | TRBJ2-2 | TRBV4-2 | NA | TGTGCCAGCAGCCAAGGGAACAGGGCGAACACCGGGGAGCTGTTTTTT | CASSQGNRANTGELFF
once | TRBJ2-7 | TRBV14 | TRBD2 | TGTGCCAGCAGCCGAGGCGGGAGGCCGAACGAGCAGTACTTC | CASSRGGRPNEQYF
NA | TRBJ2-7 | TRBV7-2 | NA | TGTGCCAGCAGCTTCGACAGATATTCCTACGAGCAGTACTTC | CASSFDRYSYEQYF
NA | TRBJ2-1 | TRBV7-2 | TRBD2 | TGTGCCAGCAGCCCCGGACTAGCGGGAGGTGTGAGAAATGAGCAGTTCTTC | CASSPGLAGGVRNEQFF
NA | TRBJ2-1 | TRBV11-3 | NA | TGTGCCAGCAGCTTATACCACAAAAATGAGCAGTTCTTC | CASSLYHKNEQFF
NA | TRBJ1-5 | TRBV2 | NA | TGTGCCAGCCTCCGCGACAGGAATAGCAATCAGCCCCAGCATTTT | CASLRDRNSNQPQHF
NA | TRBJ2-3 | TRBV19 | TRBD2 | TGTGCCAGTAGTACCCTACTAGCGGGTCGCACAGATACGCAGTATTTT | CASSTLLAGRTDTQYF
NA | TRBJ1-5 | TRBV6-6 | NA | TGTGCCAGCAGTTACCGAGGGGGATCCCATCAGCCCCAGCATTTT | CASSYRGGSHQPQHF
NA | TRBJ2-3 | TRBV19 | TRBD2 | TGTGCCAGTAGCGAACTAGCGGGAGGTGCAGATACGCAGTATTTT | CASSELAGGADTQYF
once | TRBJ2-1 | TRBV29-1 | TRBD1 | TGCAGCATGACCGGGACAGGGATATACAATGAGCAGTTCTTC | CSMTGTGIYNEQFF
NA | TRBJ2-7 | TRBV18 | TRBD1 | TGTGCCAGCTCACGGGACAGGGTCTTAGAGCAGTACTTC | CASSRDRVLEQYF
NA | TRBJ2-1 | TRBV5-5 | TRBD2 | TGTGCCAGCAGCTTGGTACTAGCGATCGATGAGCAGTTCTTC | CASSLVLAIDEQFF